These T cell receptor beta chains were read from a single sample in a study of blood T cells in healthy people across ages. TCRdb passed the 5' RACE reads through MiXCR, listing each CDR3 protein once. The table lists over 500,000 distinct CDR3 sequences, about 29% of them singletons. This sample was also put to use in a study of T cells of mothers and their children.

Sequencing input: blood. The source of these receptors is a boy younger than 10 in good health. Both conserved end residues are part of each CDR3. The order of the fields is D gene, J gene, V gene, clone size, CDR3 protein, CDR3 DNA. D genes are given only for firm matches. Some rows have no size entry. The others give once, few or many, or a class for an expanded clone.

>.|TRBJ2-1|TRBV12-3/TRBV12-4|few
CASSSDLGGEQFF
TGTGCCAGCAGTTCCGACCTGGGAGGTGAGCAGTTCTTC
>TRBD1|TRBJ2-5|TRBV7-3|.
CASSGTGGQTQYF
TGTGCCAGCAGCGGAACAGGGGGACAGACCCAGTACTTC
>.|TRBJ1-2|TRBV27|.
CASSFSRGTLYGYTF
TGTGCCAGCAGTTTTTCTAGGGGGACACTATATGGCTACACCTTC
>TRBD2|TRBJ2-1|TRBV30|once
CAWSVHGTSRNEQFF
TGTGCCTGGAGTGTACATGGGACTAGCCGCAATGAGCAGTTCTTC
>TRBD1|TRBJ1-2|TRBV9|.
CASSVAGTGGHGYTF
TGTGCCAGCAGCGTAGCTGGGACAGGGGGTCATGGCTACACCTTC
>.|TRBJ2-2|TRBV24-1|.
CATSDGTRDPRRGELFF
TGTGCCACCAGTGACGGAACCCGGGACCCGCGACGCGGGGAGCTGTTTTTT
>.|TRBJ2-3|TRBV5-1|many
CASSLGGATDTQYF
TGCGCCAGCAGCTTGGGAGGGGCCACAGATACGCAGTATTTT
>TRBD1|TRBJ2-7|TRBV7-2|many
CASSSGQGSSYEQYF
TGTGCCAGCAGCTCGGGACAGGGCTCCTCCTACGAGCAGTACTTC
>.|TRBJ2-3|TRBV4-1|.
CASSQNAAQYF
TGCGCCAGCAGCCAAAACGCGGCGCAGTATTTT
>TRBD1|TRBJ2-1|TRBV9|few
CASSVATTGGYNEQFF
TGTGCCAGCAGCGTAGCTACGACAGGGGGCTACAATGAGCAGTTCTTC
>.|TRBJ2-2|TRBV9|few
CASSLRSGGELFF
TGTGCCAGCAGCCTAAGAAGTGGCGGGGAGCTGTTTTTT
>.|TRBJ1-5|TRBV18|.
CASSPRAGNQPQHF
TGTGCCAGCTCACCCAGGGCTGGCAATCAGCCCCAGCATTTT
>.|TRBJ1-2|TRBV3-1|few
CASSQWGRDGYTF
TGTGCCAGCAGCCAATGGGGACGGGACGGCTACACCTTC
>TRBD1|TRBJ1-2|TRBV4-1|.
CASSQGLGTVDYGYTF
TGCGCCAGCAGCCAAGGCCTTGGGACAGTAGACTATGGCTACACCTTC
>.|TRBJ2-7|TRBV13|.
CASSLPDHYEQYF
TGTGCCAGCAGCCTACCTGACCACTACGAGCAGTACTTC
>TRBD1|TRBJ1-2|TRBV7-2|.
CASSSRDRVSDGYTF
TGTGCCAGCAGCTCCCGGGACAGGGTTTCGGATGGCTACACCTTC
>TRBD2|TRBJ2-4|TRBV27|few
CASNPSGTRNIQYF
TGTGCCAGCAACCCTAGCGGGACTCGTAACATTCAGTACTTC
>.|TRBJ2-2|TRBV9|few
CASSAGTLSTGELFF
TGTGCCAGCAGTGCCGGGACATTATCCACCGGGGAGCTGTTTTTT
>.|TRBJ2-3|TRBV11-2|.
CASSSGRGYRTDTQYF
TGTGCCAGCAGCTCGGGTAGGGGATATAGAACAGATACGCAGTATTTT
>.|TRBJ1-1|TRBV29-1|.
CSVGSYEAFF
TGCAGCGTTGGTAGTTATGAAGCTTTCTTT
>.|TRBJ1-5|TRBV3-1|.
CASSQEVGQPQHF
TGTGCCAGCAGCCAAGAAGTGGGTCAGCCCCAGCATTTT
>TRBD1|TRBJ1-4|TRBV4-1|.
CASSPDGQGATNEKLFF
TGCGCCAGCAGCCCAGACGGACAGGGGGCAACTAATGAAAAACTGTTTTTT
>TRBD2|TRBJ2-5|TRBV5-1|.
CASSHGGAEETQYF
TGCGCCAGCAGCCACGGGGGGGCCGAAGAGACCCAGTACTTC
>TRBD2|TRBJ2-7|TRBV3-1|.
CASSHSGRDEQYF
TGTGCCAGCAGTCATAGCGGGAGGGACGAGCAGTACTTC
>.|TRBJ2-5|TRBV20-1|.
CSARDGTGQYF
TGCAGTGCTAGGGATGGGACGGGGCAGTACTTC
>TRBD1|TRBJ1-1|TRBV6-5|few
CASTRTGTTEAFF
TGTGCCAGCACCAGGACAGGGACTACTGAAGCTTTCTTT
>.|TRBJ2-1|TRBV6-5|few
CASRTGGPYNEQFF
TGTGCCAGCCGGACTGGCGGACCCTACAATGAGCAGTTCTTC
>.|TRBJ2-2|TRBV5-5|.
CASSPEGNTGELFF
TGTGCCAGCAGCCCTGAAGGGAACACCGGGGAGCTGTTTTTT
>.|TRBJ2-2|TRBV27|few
CASSSRPGGTGELFF
TGTGCCAGCAGTTCCCGACCCGGTGGCACCGGGGAGCTGTTTTTT
>.|TRBJ2-7|TRBV3-1|few
CASSQALGGEQYF
TGTGCCAGCAGCCAAGCCTTGGGCGGCGAGCAGTACTTC
>.|TRBJ2-7|TRBV6-2/TRBV6-3|.
CASRPTGSEQYF
TGTGCCAGCAGACCAACAGGGAGCGAGCAGTACTTC
>TRBD1|TRBJ2-1|TRBV7-6|few
CASSSWTGNNEQFF
TGTGCCAGCAGCTCGTGGACAGGGAACAATGAGCAGTTCTTC
>TRBD2|TRBJ2-1|TRBV7-9|.
CASSRPYSAGAYNEQFF
TGTGCCAGCAGCCGTCCTTACTCTGCGGGAGCGTACAATGAGCAGTTCTTC
>TRBD2|TRBJ2-1|TRBV9|.
CASSDSGTYNEQFF
TGTGCCAGCAGCGATAGCGGGACTTACAATGAGCAGTTCTTC
>.|TRBJ1-5|TRBV15|.
CATSRTIQPQHF
TGTGCCACCAGCAGAACAATTCAGCCCCAGCATTTT
>.|TRBJ2-7|TRBV6-5|.
CASSYSERDSEQYF
TGTGCCAGCAGTTACTCGGAAAGGGATAGCGAGCAGTACTTC
>.|TRBJ1-5|TRBV25-1|.
CASARGVYGPQHF
TGTGCCAGCGCTCGAGGAGTTTATGGGCCCCAGCATTTT
>.|TRBJ2-7|TRBV7-9|.
CASSGGTAPYEQYF
TGTGCCAGCAGCGGCGGGACAGCCCCCTACGAGCAGTACTTC
>TRBD2|TRBJ2-1|TRBV4-3|.
CASSQGLAAYNEQFF
TGCGCCAGCAGCCAGGGACTAGCGGCCTACAATGAGCAGTTCTTC
>.|TRBJ2-3|TRBV5-1|.
CAGTTGRTDTQYF
TGCGCCGGCACGACGGGACGCACAGATACGCAGTATTTT
>.|TRBJ2-2|TRBV12-3/TRBV12-4|few
CASSPQGAGANTGELFF
TGTGCCAGCAGTCCCCAGGGTGCGGGCGCGAACACCGGGGAGCTGTTTTTT
>.|TRBJ2-1|TRBV7-2|few
CASSLSYSYNEQFF
TGTGCCAGCAGCTTGAGCTACTCCTACAATGAGCAGTTCTTC
>.|TRBJ2-4|TRBV7-7|.
CASSFPQAKNIQHF
TGTGCCAGCAGCTTTCCCCAGGCCAAAAACATTCAGCACTTC
>TRBD1|TRBJ2-4|TRBV20-1|.
CSAGNDRGYVGIQYF
TGCAGTGCTGGAAACGACAGGGGATATGTGGGCATTCAGTACTTC
>.|TRBJ2-3|TRBV5-6|.
CASSSRGNLEDTQYF
TGTGCCAGCAGCTCCCGGGGCAACCTCGAAGATACGCAGTATTTT
>TRBD2|TRBJ2-4|TRBV7-9|few
CASSEGLAGRQGKNIQYF
TGTGCCAGCAGCGAGGGACTAGCGGGACGACAGGGCAAAAACATTCAGTACTTC
>TRBD2|TRBJ2-5|TRBV12-3/TRBV12-4|many
CASSYSGQETQYF
TGTGCCAGCAGTTATAGCGGGCAAGAGACCCAGTACTTC
>.|TRBJ1-1|TRBV10-3|few
CAISNRNTEAFF
TGTGCCATCAGTAATAGGAACACTGAAGCTTTCTTT
>.|TRBJ1-2|TRBV18|.
CASSPSELYYGYTF
TGTGCCAGCTCACCATCGGAGTTATACTATGGCTACACCTTC